This TCR beta chain originates from a study of blood T cell repertoires in COVID-19. Trimming pared 6 bases from V and 2 bases from J, leaving 14 bases between. Germline assignment: CDR1 SGHRS and CDR2 YFSETQ. This CDR3 is built from 14 residues. TCRdb's table, derived via immunoSEQ multiplex PCR, lists solely in-frame clones and lacks some. The table shows about 300,000 clones, with roughly 90% occurring only once. The sample consisted of PBMCs or T cells enriched from blood (not recorded which). The chain employs TRBV5-1 and TRBJ1-1; D not certain. The receptor's source is a woman aged 45-65 years who had been exposed to COVID-19. The DNA for the CDR3 is TGCGCCAGCAAAAACTCCCTTCTAAACACTGAAGCTTTCTTT. Protein sequence: CASKNSLLNTEAFF.